The rows below give T cell receptor beta chains drawn from one sample of a study of T cells after yellow fever vaccination. TCRdb re-called the 5' RACE reads with MiXCR, one entry per CDR3 protein. This sample yields about 340,000 distinct CDR3 sequences, of which under 5% are seen a single time; 24% belongs to the top ten. Material: PBMCs, obtained 5 days after the yellow fever booster vaccination. These receptor sequences come from a man younger than 30 who received the YFV17D yellow fever vaccine. The CDR3 runs from the conserved cysteine through the conserved F or W. The order of the fields is clone size, D gene, J gene, V gene, CDR3 DNA, CDR3 protein. The D gene is left open where the match is weak. Expanded clones get a size class; other rows say once, few or many, or leave the size out.

>many|-|TRBJ1-2|TRBV12-3/TRBV12-4
TGTGCCAGCAGTCTGACGGGCGGAGACGGCTACACCTTC
CASSLTGGDGYTF
>-|-|TRBJ1-5|TRBV10-3
TGTGCCATCAGTGAGCCCGATCACCCCCAGCATTTT
CAISEPDHPQHF
>-|-|TRBJ2-4|TRBV5-4
TGTGCCAGCGGGGGTAGCAAAAACATTCAGTACTTC
CASGGSKNIQYF
>-|-|TRBJ1-1|TRBV5-1
TGCGCCAGCAGCCGACGGCCCCCGTCGACTGAAGCTTTCTTT
CASSRRPPSTEAFF
>many|-|TRBJ1-1|TRBV4-3
TGCGCCAGCAGCCTACGGGGGGGGGCAGAGGAGAGTGCTTTCTTT
CASSLRGGAEESAFF
>many|TRBD1|TRBJ1-5|TRBV5-5
TGTGCCAGCAGCTTGAGGGACAGCTCCGTTAGCAATCAGCCCCAGCATTTT
CASSLRDSSVSNQPQHF
>few|TRBD1|TRBJ2-3|TRBV25-1
TGTGCCAGCAGTGTGGGACAGGGGTTACTGCAGTATTTT
CASSVGQGLLQYF
>few|-|TRBJ2-1|TRBV11-2
TGTGCCAGCAGCCCCTCCCTTCTCCCCCGGAGTTTCTTC
CASSPSLLPRSFF
>few|-|TRBJ2-5|TRBV20-1
TGCAGTGCTCCGCTCCGTAGACTAGCAGGGGTAGCAGAGACCCAGTACTTC
CSAPLRRLAGVAETQYF
>few|-|TRBJ2-7|TRBV3-1
TGTGCCAGCAGCCAAGAATGGGCGGGGAGCTCCTACGAGCAGTACTTC
CASSQEWAGSSYEQYF
>many|TRBD2|TRBJ2-3|TRBV10-2
TGCGCCAGCAGGCCAGCGGGGGGTGCAGATACGCAGTATTTT
CASRPAGGADTQYF
>few|-|TRBJ1-2|TRBV5-1
TGCGCCAGCAGCTTGGAAACGGGGAACCTCTATGGCTACACCTTC
CASSLETGNLYGYTF
>few|-|TRBJ2-5|TRBV18
TGTGCCAGCTCCCCCCCTAGCAGGGAAGAGACCCAGTACTTC
CASSPPSREETQYF
>few|TRBD2|TRBJ2-1|TRBV29-1
TGCAGCGGCACCGGGACTACCAATGAGCAGTTCTTC
CSGTGTTNEQFF
>few|TRBD1|TRBJ2-6|TRBV30
TGTGCCTCCGCGACAGGGGGCGCTGGGGCCAACGTCCTGACTTTC
CASATGGAGANVLTF
>-|TRBD2|TRBJ2-1|TRBV6-1
TGTGCCAGCAGTGAATGGTCGGGGGGTCTCTCCTACAATGAGCAGTTCTTC
CASSEWSGGLSYNEQFF
>few|TRBD1|TRBJ2-1|TRBV27
TGTGCCAGCAGTTTAGACAGGGTCTACAATGAGCAGTTCTTC
CASSLDRVYNEQFF
>many|-|TRBJ2-1|TRBV7-8
TGTGCCAGCAGCTTAGCGGGGGCCAATGAGCAGTTCTTC
CASSLAGANEQFF
>many|-|TRBJ1-1|TRBV5-1
TGCGCCAGCAGCTCTAACTGGGGAATGAACACTGAAGCTTTCTTT
CASSSNWGMNTEAFF
>-|-|TRBJ1-1|TRBV5-4
TGTGCCAGCAGCCCTGGGGGGGCCGCGATGAACACTGAAGCTTTCTTT
CASSPGGAAMNTEAFF
>few|-|TRBJ2-5|TRBV7-9
TGTGCCAGCAGCATCTACTCAGGGGTAGAAGAGACCCAGTACTTC
CASSIYSGVEETQYF
>-|TRBD2|TRBJ2-1|TRBV12-3/TRBV12-4
TGTGCCAGCAGGGGACTAGCGGGGGGGGGTGAGCAGTTCTTC
CASRGLAGGGEQFF
>-|-|TRBJ1-1|TRBV3-1
TGTGCCAGCAGCCAAGCACGACAGGAACCTGGAGCTTTCTTT
CASSQARQEPGAFF
>-|TRBD2|TRBJ2-5|TRBV5-1
TGCGCCAGCTCCCGGGGGCTAGCGGGGGACCTCTCCCAAGAGACCCAGTACTTC
CASSRGLAGDLSQETQYF
>few|-|TRBJ1-2|TRBV3-1
TGTGCCAGCAGCCAAGGGGCAGCAAAAGGGGCTACTGGCTACACCTTC
CASSQGAAKGATGYTF
>few|-|TRBJ1-1|TRBV6-2/TRBV6-3
TGTGCCAGCAGTTACTCGGGGGATCTCAGTGAAGCTTTCTTT
CASSYSGDLSEAFF
>many|-|TRBJ1-2|TRBV4-3
TGCGCCAGCAGCCAAGATCTGTTGGGTGGAGCTAACTATGGCTACACCTTC
CASSQDLLGGANYGYTF
>-|TRBD2|TRBJ2-1|TRBV12-3/TRBV12-4
TGTGCCAGCAGGCTAGCGGGGGGATTGAATGAGCAGTTCTTC
CASRLAGGLNEQFF
>few|-|TRBJ2-6|TRBV6-2/TRBV6-3
TGTGCCACCGCCCCAACTGGGGCCAACGTCCTGACTTTC
CATAPTGANVLTF
>many|TRBD1|TRBJ2-7|TRBV2
TGTGCCAGCAGTGATCAGGGGGTCGGATACGAGCAGTACTTC
CASSDQGVGYEQYF
>few|TRBD2|TRBJ2-2|TRBV4-3
TGCGCCAGCAGCCAAGATCTTTTTCTAGCGGGGGTCGGGGAGCTGTTTTTT
CASSQDLFLAGVGELFF
>-|-|TRBJ1-2|TRBV14
TGTGCCAGCAGCCAAGACGTCGGGACAACCTTTTACTATGGCTACACCTTC
CASSQDVGTTFYYGYTF
>-|-|TRBJ1-2|TRBV7-8
TGTGCCAGCAGCTTAGCTAGGGGACCGAGGGGTAATGGCTACACCTTC
CASSLARGPRGNGYTF
>few|-|TRBJ1-2|TRBV3-1
TGTGCCAGCAGCCAAGATACCCCGCTGGTTGGCTACACCTTC
CASSQDTPLVGYTF
>-|TRBD1|TRBJ1-2|TRBV24-1
TGTGCCACCAGTGATCCGGGGACAGAAGGCTACACCTTC
CATSDPGTEGYTF
>-|-|TRBJ2-3|TRBV5-4
TGTGCCAGCAGCATGGACGTCACAGATACGCAGTATTTT
CASSMDVTDTQYF
>-|TRBD2|TRBJ2-7|TRBV6-2/TRBV6-3
TGTGCCAGCAGTGGGACTAGCGGTCTACCGAGCGAGCAGTACTTC
CASSGTSGLPSEQYF
>-|TRBD1|TRBJ1-6|TRBV12-3/TRBV12-4
TGTGCCAGCAGCCCACAGGGGGCAAATTCACCCCTCCACTTT
CASSPQGANSPLHF
>many|-|TRBJ1-2|TRBV4-3
TGCGCCAGCAGCCAAGAGACGGGTGTTAGAAGCTATGGCTACACCTTC
CASSQETGVRSYGYTF
>-|-|TRBJ2-3|TRBV20-1
TGCAGTGCTAGGGTGACAGCTACCACCACAGATACGCAGTATTTT
CSARVTATTTDTQYF
>-|-|TRBJ2-5|TRBV3-1
TGTGCCAGCAGCCAAGATTCAGGGTTTAAAGAGACCCAGTACTTC
CASSQDSGFKETQYF
>many|-|TRBJ1-6|TRBV4-3
TGCGCCAGCAGCCAAGGCAGGGAAGGGACACCCCTCCACTTT
CASSQGREGTPLHF
>many|-|TRBJ2-2|TRBV4-3
TGCGCCAGCAGCCAAGTGTTGGGGGCGATCGGGGAGCTGTTTTTT
CASSQVLGAIGELFF
>few|-|TRBJ1-5|TRBV6-6
TGTGCCAGCAGGCAGGGGACGCGGTACAATCAGCCCCAGCATTTT
CASRQGTRYNQPQHF
>few|TRBD2|TRBJ2-1|TRBV5-5
TGTGCCAGCAGCACCGGGACTAGCGATTTGTATGAGCAGTTCTTC
CASSTGTSDLYEQFF
>many|TRBD1|TRBJ1-4|TRBV7-2
TGTGCCAGCAGCTCCCCCGCAGGGGGCCGAGAAAAACTGTTTTTT
CASSSPAGGREKLFF
>many|-|TRBJ2-1|TRBV5-1
TGCGCCAGCAGCTTGGTAGGTCCCTACAATGAGCAGTTCTTC
CASSLVGPYNEQFF
>-|-|TRBJ1-1|TRBV7-2
TGTGCCAGCAGCGCCCAGGGGCGCAGGACTGAAGCTTTCTTT
CASSAQGRRTEAFF
>many|-|TRBJ2-1|TRBV7-9
TGTGCCAGCAGCTTACAGCCGGGAAGCGATGAGCAGTTCTTC
CASSLQPGSDEQFF
>-|-|TRBJ1-2|TRBV28
TGTGCCACCGCCGGACGAGGCTACACCTTC
CATAGRGYTF
>many|-|TRBJ2-1|TRBV4-2
TGTGCCAGCAGCCCATACTCGACAGGCCCTACGTACAATGAGCAGTTCTTC
CASSPYSTGPTYNEQFF
>-|TRBD1|TRBJ1-2|TRBV4-3
TGCGCCAGCAGCCACGGGACAGGGGACTATGGCTACACCTTC
CASSHGTGDYGYTF
>-|-|TRBJ1-3|TRBV6-5
TGTGCCAGCAGTTACGGCTCAGCCTCTGGAAACACCATATATTTT
CASSYGSASGNTIYF
>few|-|TRBJ2-3|TRBV10-3
TGTGCCATCAGTGTTGGCGGGCGAGGAATAGGTACGCAGTATTTT
CAISVGGRGIGTQYF
>-|TRBD1|TRBJ1-5|TRBV7-9
TGTGCCAGCAGCGTAACAGGGGGCAGTCAGCCCCAGCATTTT
CASSVTGGSQPQHF
>-|-|TRBJ2-5|TRBV7-9
TGTGCCAGCAGTCGAACCTCTACAGGGCGAGAGACCCAGTACTTC
CASSRTSTGRETQYF
>few|TRBD2|TRBJ2-3|TRBV12-3/TRBV12-4
TGTGCCAGCAGTTCTCTCTTAGCGGGGGACTCAGATACGCAGTATTTT
CASSSLLAGDSDTQYF
>few|-|TRBJ1-6|TRBV4-1
TGCGCCAGCAGCCAATTGGGTTTTAGTGCACCCCTCCACTTT
CASSQLGFSAPLHF
>many|-|TRBJ2-3|TRBV20-1
TGCAGTGCTAGTAGGGACGGTTACACAGATACGCAGTATTTT
CSASRDGYTDTQYF
>-|-|TRBJ1-2|TRBV2
TGTGCCAGCAGTGAGGGGATACAGGGAGGCTACACCTTC
CASSEGIQGGYTF